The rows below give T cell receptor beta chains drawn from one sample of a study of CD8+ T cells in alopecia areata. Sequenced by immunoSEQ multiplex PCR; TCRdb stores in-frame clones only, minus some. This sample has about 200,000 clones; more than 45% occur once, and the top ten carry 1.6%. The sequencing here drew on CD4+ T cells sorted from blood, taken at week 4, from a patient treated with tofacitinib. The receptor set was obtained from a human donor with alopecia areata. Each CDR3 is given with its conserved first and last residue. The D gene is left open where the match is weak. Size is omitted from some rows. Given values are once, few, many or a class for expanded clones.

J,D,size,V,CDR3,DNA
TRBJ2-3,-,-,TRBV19,CASRRAAADTQYF,TGTGCCAGTAGGAGAGCGGCGGCAGATACGCAGTATTTT
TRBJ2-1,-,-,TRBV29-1,CSVELVQGKTYNEQFF,TGCAGCGTTGAACTGGTGCAGGGGAAAACCTACAATGAGCAGTTCTTC
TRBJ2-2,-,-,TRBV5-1,CASRDGRNTGELFF,TGCGCCAGCCGGGACGGGCGAAACACCGGGGAGCTGTTTTTT
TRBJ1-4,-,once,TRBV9,CASSVGGGTTNEKLFF,TGTGCCAGCAGCGTAGGAGGGGGTACAACTAATGAAAAACTGTTTTTT
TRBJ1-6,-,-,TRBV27,CASSFMGEDSPLHF,TGTGCCAGCAGTTTCATGGGAGAGGATTCACCCCTCCACTTT
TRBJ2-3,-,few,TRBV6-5,CASSFGSADTQYF,TGTGCCAGCAGTTTCGGATCCGCAGATACGCAGTATTTT
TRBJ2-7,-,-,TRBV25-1,CASSDGGLWGEQYF,TGTGCCAGCAGTGACGGCGGACTTTGGGGAGAGCAGTACTTC
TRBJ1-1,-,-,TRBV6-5,CAISTYDVTEAFF,TGTGCCATATCGACTTATGATGTTACTGAAGCTTTCTTT
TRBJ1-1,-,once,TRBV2,CASSPGTLNTEAFF,TGTGCCAGCAGTCCAGGTACTTTGAACACTGAAGCTTTCTTT
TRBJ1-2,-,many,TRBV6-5,CASFSGYGYTF,TGTGCCAGTTTTTCAGGGTATGGCTACACCTTC
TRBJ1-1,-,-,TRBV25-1,CASSRRGGTEAFF,TGTGCCAGCAGTCGACGGGGGGGCACTGAAGCTTTCTTT
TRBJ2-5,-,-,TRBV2,CASSQDFQETQYF,TGTGCCAGCAGTCAGGACTTCCAAGAGACCCAGTACTTC